This TCR beta chain stems from a study of T cell repertoires in cytomegalovirus infection. This clonotype has at least ten counts. TCRdb used MiXCR to reprocess the reads, holding one entry per CDR3 protein. The repertoire has over 250,000 distinct CDR3 sequences, roughly 26% of them found once; the top ten carry approximately 13%. Germline V gene lookup returns CDR1 SGHTA and CDR2 FQGNSA. This CDR3 has 15 residues. With V trimmed by 3 bases and J by 5 bases, 1 base remained unmatched. This chain connects TRBV7-2 to TRBJ2-1; TRBD2 matches at 13 bases. This TCR came from a human donor in good health (CMV status not recorded). Some clones in this sample may be carry-over from other donors' samples. Sequenced: PBMCs. As DNA, the CDR3 is TGTGCCAGCAGCTTCGGACTAGCGGGGGACAATGAGCAGTTCTTC. Protein: CASSFGLAGDNEQFF.